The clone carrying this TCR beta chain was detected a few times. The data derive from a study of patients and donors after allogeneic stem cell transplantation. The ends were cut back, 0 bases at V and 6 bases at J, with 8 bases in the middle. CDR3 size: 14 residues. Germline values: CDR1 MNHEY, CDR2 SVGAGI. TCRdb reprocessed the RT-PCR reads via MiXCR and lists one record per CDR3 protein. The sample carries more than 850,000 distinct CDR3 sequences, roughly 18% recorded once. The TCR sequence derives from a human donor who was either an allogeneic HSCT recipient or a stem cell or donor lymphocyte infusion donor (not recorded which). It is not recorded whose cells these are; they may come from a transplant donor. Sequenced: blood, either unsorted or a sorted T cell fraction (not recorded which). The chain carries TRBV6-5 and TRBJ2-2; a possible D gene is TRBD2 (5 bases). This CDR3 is CASSYSPSSGELFF. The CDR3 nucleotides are TGTGCCAGCAGTTACTCTCCTAGCTCCGGGGAGCTGTTTTTT.